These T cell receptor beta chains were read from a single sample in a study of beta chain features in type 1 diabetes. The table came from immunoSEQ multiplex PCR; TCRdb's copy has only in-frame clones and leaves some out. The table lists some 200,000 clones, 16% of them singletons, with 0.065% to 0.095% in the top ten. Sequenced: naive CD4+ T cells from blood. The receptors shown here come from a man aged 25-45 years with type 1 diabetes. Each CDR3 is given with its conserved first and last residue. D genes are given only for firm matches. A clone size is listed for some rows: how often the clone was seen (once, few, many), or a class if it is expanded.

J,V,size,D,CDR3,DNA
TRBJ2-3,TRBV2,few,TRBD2,CASSGTSGTPDTQYF,TGTGCCAGCAGTGGGACTAGCGGGACCCCAGATACGCAGTATTTT
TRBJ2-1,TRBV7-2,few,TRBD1,CASSRTQGKGVNEQFF,TGTGCCAGCAGCCGTACACAGGGGAAAGGGGTGAATGAGCAGTTCTTC
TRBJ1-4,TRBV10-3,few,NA,CAISESTATNEKLFF,TGTGCCATCAGTGAATCTACAGCAACTAATGAAAAACTGTTTTTT
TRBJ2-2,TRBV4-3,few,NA,CASSQDRGLNTGELFF,TGCGCCAGCAGCCAAGACCGGGGCCTGAACACCGGGGAGCTGTTTTTT
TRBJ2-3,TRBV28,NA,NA,CASRRRSTDTQYF,TGTGCCAGCAGGCGGAGGAGCACAGATACGCAGTATTTT
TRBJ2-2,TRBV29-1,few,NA,CSAPGVGGTGELFF,TGCAGCGCCCCCGGGGTAGGCGGAACCGGGGAGCTGTTTTTT
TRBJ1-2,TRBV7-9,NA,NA,CASSSQVNYGYTF,TGTGCCAGCAGCTCACAGGTTAACTATGGCTACACCTTC
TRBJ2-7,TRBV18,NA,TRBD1,CASSRDSDHAEQYF,TGTGCCAGCTCCCGGGACAGTGATCATGCCGAGCAGTACTTC
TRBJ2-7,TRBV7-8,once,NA,CASSFRDEQYF,TGTGCCAGCAGCTTTCGCGACGAGCAGTACTTC
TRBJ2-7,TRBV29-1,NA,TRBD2,CSVLAIAGVFYEQYF,TGCAGCGTTCTCGCCATAGCGGGAGTTTTCTACGAGCAGTACTTC
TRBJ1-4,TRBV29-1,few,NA,CSGQFNEKLFF,TGCAGCGGACAGTTTAATGAAAAACTGTTTTTT
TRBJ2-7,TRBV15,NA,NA,CATSPQTGRAREQYF,TGTGCCACCAGCCCCCAAACAGGGAGGGCTCGGGAGCAGTACTTC
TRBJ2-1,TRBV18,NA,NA,CASSPFQGRGNEQFF,TGTGCCAGCTCACCATTCCAGGGTCGGGGGAATGAGCAGTTCTTC
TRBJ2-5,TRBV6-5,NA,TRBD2,CASSYSALAGQETQYF,TGTGCCAGCAGTTACTCGGCACTAGCGGGACAAGAGACCCAGTACTTC
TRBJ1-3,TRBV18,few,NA,CASSPVDGGSGNTIYF,TGTGCCAGCTCACCCGTGGACGGGGGCTCTGGAAACACCATATATTTT
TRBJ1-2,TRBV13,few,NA,CASSPTGSGEGTNYGYTF,TGTGCCAGCAGCCCGACCGGGTCGGGGGAGGGAACTAACTATGGCTACACCTTC
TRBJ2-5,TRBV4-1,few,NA,CASGPSGQETQYF,TGCGCCAGCGGCCCAAGCGGCCAAGAGACCCAGTACTTC